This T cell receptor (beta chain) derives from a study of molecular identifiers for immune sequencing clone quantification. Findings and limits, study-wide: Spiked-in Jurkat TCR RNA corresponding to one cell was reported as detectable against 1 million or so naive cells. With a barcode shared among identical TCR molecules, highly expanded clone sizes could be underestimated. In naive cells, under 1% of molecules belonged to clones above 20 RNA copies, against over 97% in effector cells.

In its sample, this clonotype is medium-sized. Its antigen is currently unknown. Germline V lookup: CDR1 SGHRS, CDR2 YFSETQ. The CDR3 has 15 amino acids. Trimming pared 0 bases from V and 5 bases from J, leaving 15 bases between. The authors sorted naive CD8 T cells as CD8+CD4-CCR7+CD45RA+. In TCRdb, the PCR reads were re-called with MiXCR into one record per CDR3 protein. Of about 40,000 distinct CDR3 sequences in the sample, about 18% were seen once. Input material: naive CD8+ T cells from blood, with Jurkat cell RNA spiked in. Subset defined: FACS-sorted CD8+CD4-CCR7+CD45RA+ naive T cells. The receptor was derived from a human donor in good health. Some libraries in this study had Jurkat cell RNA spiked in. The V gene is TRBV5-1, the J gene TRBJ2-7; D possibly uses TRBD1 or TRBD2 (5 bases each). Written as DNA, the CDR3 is TGCGCCAGCAGCTTGGCCTCACGAGGGGTCGACGAGCAGTACTTC. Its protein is CASSLASRGVDEQYF.